Presented here are 2 T cell receptor beta chains from one specimen sequenced in a study of T cells after yellow fever vaccination. Each CDR3 protein is one row after TCRdb ran MiXCR on the 5' RACE reads. The data contain about 400,000 distinct CDR3 sequences, under 14% of them singletons. The sequences come from PBMCs, collected on the day of the first yellow fever vaccination. Receptors originate from a man younger than 35 who received the YFV17D yellow fever vaccine.

This clonotype was seen at least ten times. The junction and the germline gene differ at one end; a read error may be behind it. The chain recombines TRBV20-1 with TRBJ2-1, with TRBD2 matching 8 bases. This CDR3 spans 13 amino acids. The germline CDR1 and CDR2 sequences are DFQATT and SNEGSKA (reference sequence). The CDR3 loop is CSAKAGVYGEEFF. CDR3 nucleotides: TGCAGTGCTAAAGCGGGGGTGTACGGTGAGGAGTTCTTC.

This chain uses TRBV5-1 with TRBJ2-3; D tentatively fits TRBD1 or TRBD2 (5 bases each). V lost 0 bases and J lost 2, with 13 bases in between. Germline V lookup: CDR1 SGHRS, CDR2 YFSETQ. The CDR3 spans 16 residues. CDR3 in amino acids: CASSLAYRGATDTQYF. The CDR3 nucleotides are TGCGCCAGCAGCTTGGCGTATCGAGGGGCCACAGATACGCAGTATTTT.